The clone carrying this T cell receptor beta chain showed up many times. Its target is not known. Trimming stripped 1 base from V and 2 bases from J, with 18 bases between. In germline, CDR1 is MGHRA, CDR2 YSYEKL. CDR3 length: 18 amino acids. The authors made cDNA by 5'RACE with 10-nucleotide random UMIs. TCRdb redid the calling of the 5' RACE reads with MiXCR, one entry per CDR3 protein. Among about 50,000 distinct CDR3 sequences listed, around 10% were seen once. These data belong to a study of neurological immune-mediated disorders. Study results and caveats: There were no CDR3 amino acid sequences shared by expanded clones across subjects, a result suggesting private repertoires in all groups. Healthy controls had more TCR clonal expansion than multiple sclerosis, which showed the least, whereas HTLV-1-associated myelopathy showed the most.

Source material was 2 million unsorted PBMCs, stored at -80 °C in RNAlater. The clonotype was recovered from a woman aged 35 to 49 with HTLV-1-associated myelopathy (HAM/TSP). The gene calls are TRBV4-1 and TRBJ1-5, with D possibly matching TRBD1 (6 bases). Specimen: PBMCs. The CDR3 reads CASSQGRGGSGGNQPQHF. The CDR3 bases are TGCGCCAGCAGCCAAGGCAGGGGAGGTTCGGGCGGCAATCAGCCCCAGCATTTT.